The 2 T cell receptor beta chains below were found in one sample sequenced in a study of radiotherapy plus CTLA-4 blockade in lung cancer. Clones were sequenced by immunoSEQ multiplex PCR, and TCRdb holds only the in-frame ones, with some missing. The sample lists approximately 33,000 clones; approximately 80% were seen once. Sequenced material: peripheral blood, taken from a patient treated with radiotherapy plus ipilimumab. All receptors come from a human donor with non-small cell lung cancer who had stable disease on radiotherapy plus ipilimumab.

The rearrangement uses TRBV7-9 and TRBJ2-5; the match to TRBD2 covers 8 bases. The germline CDR1 and CDR2 sequences are SEHNR and FQNEAQ (reference sequence). This CDR3 is built from 14 residues. The ends lost 5 bases at V and 5 bases at J; junction bases unmatched: 7. The CDR3 nucleotides read TGTGCCAGCAGCATCCAAGCGGGGGCGGAGACCCAGTACTTC. This codes for CASSIQAGAETQYF.

The chain has TRBV5-1 and TRBJ2-2, with a weak D call TRBD1 (5 bases). The V and J ends lost 1 base and 5 bases respectively, with 12 bases between them. Germline V CDR1 and CDR2: SGHRS, YFSETQ. CDR3 length equals 15 residues. This CDR3 reads CASSLLRGGTGELFF. The CDR3 DNA is TGCGCCAGCAGCTTGTTAAGGGGTGGAACCGGGGAGCTGTTTTTT.